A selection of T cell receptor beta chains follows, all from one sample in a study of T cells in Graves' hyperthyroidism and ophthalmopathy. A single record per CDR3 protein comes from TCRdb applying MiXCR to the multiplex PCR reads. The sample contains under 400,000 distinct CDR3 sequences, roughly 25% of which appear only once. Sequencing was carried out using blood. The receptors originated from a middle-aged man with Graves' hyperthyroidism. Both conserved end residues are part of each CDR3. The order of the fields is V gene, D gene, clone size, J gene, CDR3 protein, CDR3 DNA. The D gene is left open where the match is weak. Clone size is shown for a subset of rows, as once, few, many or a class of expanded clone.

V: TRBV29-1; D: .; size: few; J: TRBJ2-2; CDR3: CSVPIWNTGELFF; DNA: TGCAGCGTTCCTATATGGAACACCGGGGAGCTGTTTTTT
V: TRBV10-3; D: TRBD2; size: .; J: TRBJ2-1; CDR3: CAISEAGEDNNEQFF; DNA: TGTGCCATCAGTGAGGCGGGAGAGGACAACAATGAGCAGTTCTTC
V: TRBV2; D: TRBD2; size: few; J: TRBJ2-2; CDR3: CASSERASGNTGELFF; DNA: TGTGCCAGCAGTGAAAGGGCTAGCGGGAACACCGGGGAGCTGTTTTTT
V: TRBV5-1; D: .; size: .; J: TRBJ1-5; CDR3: CASSLGSGQPQHF; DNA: TGCGCCAGCAGCCTGGGGTCGGGGCAGCCCCAGCATTTT
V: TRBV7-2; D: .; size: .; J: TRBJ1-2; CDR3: CASSLGGPLYGYTF; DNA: TGTGCCAGCAGCTTAGGGGGGCCGTTATATGGCTACACCTTC
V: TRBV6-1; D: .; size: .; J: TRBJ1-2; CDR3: CASRDLGVNYGYTF; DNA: TGTGCCAGCAGAGATCTGGGGGTCAACTATGGCTACACCTTC
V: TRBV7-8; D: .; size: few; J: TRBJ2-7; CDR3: CASSLGTASSYEQYF; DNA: TGTGCCAGCAGCCTCGGGACGGCCAGCTCCTACGAGCAGTACTTC
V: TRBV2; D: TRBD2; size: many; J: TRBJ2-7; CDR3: CASSPMTGGEQYF; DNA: TGTGCCAGCAGCCCGATGACGGGGGGTGAGCAGTACTTC
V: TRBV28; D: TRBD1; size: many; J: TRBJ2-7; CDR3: CASSQIGTGRHEQYF; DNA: TGTGCCAGCAGCCAGATTGGGACAGGTCGGCACGAGCAGTACTTC
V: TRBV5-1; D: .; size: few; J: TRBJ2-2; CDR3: CASSLVQGDTGELFF; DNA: TGCGCCAGCAGCTTGGTACAGGGTGACACCGGGGAGCTGTTTTTT
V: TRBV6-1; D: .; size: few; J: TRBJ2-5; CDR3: CAVSGEETQYF; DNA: TGTGCCGTCTCGGGGGAAGAGACCCAGTACTTC
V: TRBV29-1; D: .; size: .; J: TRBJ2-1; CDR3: CSVPPPGAPDRYNEQFF; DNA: TGCAGCGTTCCCCCTCCGGGAGCTCCGGACAGATACAATGAGCAGTTCTTC
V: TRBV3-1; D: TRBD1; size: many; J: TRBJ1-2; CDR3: CASSSQGAHGYTF; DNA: TGTGCCAGCAGCAGCCAGGGGGCTCACGGCTACACCTTC
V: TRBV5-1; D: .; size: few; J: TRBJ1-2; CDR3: CASSWSNSLYGYTF; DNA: TGCGCCAGCAGCTGGTCGAACTCCCTCTATGGCTACACCTTC
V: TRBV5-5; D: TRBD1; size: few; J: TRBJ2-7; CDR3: CASSLSGQATYEQYF; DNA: TGTGCCAGCAGCTTATCGGGACAGGCAACCTACGAGCAGTACTTC
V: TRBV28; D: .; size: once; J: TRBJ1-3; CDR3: CASSPRGTLIGNTIYF; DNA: TGTGCCAGCAGTCCGCGAGGGACATTAATCGGAAACACCATATATTTT
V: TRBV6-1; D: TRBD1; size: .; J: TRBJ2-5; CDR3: CASSTGAPRTQYF; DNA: TGTGCCAGCAGTACAGGGGCCCCTAGGACCCAGTACTTC
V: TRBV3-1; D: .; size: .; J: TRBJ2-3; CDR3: CASSPKPPGQLTDTQYF; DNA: TGTGCCAGCAGCCCCAAGCCCCCGGGACAACTAACAGATACGCAGTATTTT
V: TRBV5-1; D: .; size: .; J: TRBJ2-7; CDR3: CASSFSGPSGEQYF; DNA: TGCGCCAGCAGTTTCTCGGGCCCGAGCGGGGAGCAGTACTTC
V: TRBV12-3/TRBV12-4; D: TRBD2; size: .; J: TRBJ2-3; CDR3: CASSIPTSGRDTQYF; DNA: TGTGCCAGCAGTATCCCGACTAGCGGGAGGGATACGCAGTATTTT
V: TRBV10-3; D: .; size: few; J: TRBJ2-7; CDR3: CAIMGPDGDEQYF; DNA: TGTGCCATCATGGGCCCGGACGGGGACGAGCAGTACTTC
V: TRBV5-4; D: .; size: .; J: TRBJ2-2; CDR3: CASSPPGGNTGELFF; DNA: TGTGCCAGCAGCCCTCCCGGGGGGAACACCGGGGAGCTGTTTTTT
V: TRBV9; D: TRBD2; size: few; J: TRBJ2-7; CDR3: CASSVAGLAGAYEQYF; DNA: TGTGCCAGCAGCGTAGCGGGACTAGCGGGTGCCTACGAGCAGTACTTC
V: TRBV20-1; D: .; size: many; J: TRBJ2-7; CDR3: CSATTLYEQYF; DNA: TGCAGTGCTACAACGCTCTACGAGCAGTACTTC
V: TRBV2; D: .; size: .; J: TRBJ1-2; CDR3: CASSDGGTYGYTF; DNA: TGTGCCAGCAGTGACGGAGGGACCTATGGCTACACCTTC
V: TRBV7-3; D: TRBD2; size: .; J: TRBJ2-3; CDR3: CASSRNSGRGDTQYF; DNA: TGTGCCAGCAGCCGGAATAGCGGGAGAGGGGATACGCAGTATTTT
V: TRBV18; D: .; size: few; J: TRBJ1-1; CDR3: CASSPILSNTEAFF; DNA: TGTGCCAGCTCACCAATTCTTTCGAACACTGAAGCTTTCTTT
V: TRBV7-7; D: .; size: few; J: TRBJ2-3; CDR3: CASSLDPRDTQYF; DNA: TGTGCTAGCAGCTTAGATCCACGAGATACGCAGTATTTT
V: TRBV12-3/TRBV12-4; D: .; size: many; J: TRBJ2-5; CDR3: CASSLAQGTQTQYF; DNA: TGTGCCAGCAGTTTAGCGCAGGGAACGCAGACCCAGTACTTC
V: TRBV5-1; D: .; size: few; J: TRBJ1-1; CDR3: CASSFGAERMNTEAFF; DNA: TGCGCCAGCAGCTTCGGGGCAGAAAGGATGAACACTGAAGCTTTCTTT
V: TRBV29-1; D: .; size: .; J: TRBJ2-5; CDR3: CTALGGQQETQYF; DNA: TGCACCGCCCTAGGAGGCCAGCAAGAGACCCAGTACTTC
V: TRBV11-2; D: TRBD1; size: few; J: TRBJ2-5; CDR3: CASRGSWTGGHQYF; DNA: TGTGCCAGCAGAGGTTCCTGGACAGGGGGCCACCAGTACTTC
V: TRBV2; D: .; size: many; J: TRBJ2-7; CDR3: CASSDQPNEQYF; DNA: TGTGCCAGCAGTGACCAGCCCAACGAGCAGTACTTC
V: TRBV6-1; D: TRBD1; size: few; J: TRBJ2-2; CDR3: CASRSGTGGTGELFF; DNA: TGTGCCAGCAGGTCCGGGACAGGGGGCACCGGGGAGCTGTTTTTT
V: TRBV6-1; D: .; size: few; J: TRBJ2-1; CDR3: CASSPGGLTNKNEQFF; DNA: TGTGCCAGCAGCCCCGGGGGGCTGACTAACAAGAATGAGCAGTTCTTC
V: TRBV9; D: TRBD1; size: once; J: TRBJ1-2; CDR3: CASSVGQGYGYTF; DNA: TGTGCCAGCAGCGTAGGACAGGGTTATGGCTACACCTTC
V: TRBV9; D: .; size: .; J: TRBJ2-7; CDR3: CASSEGDGPSYEQYF; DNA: TGTGCCAGCAGCGAGGGGGACGGACCCTCCTACGAGCAGTACTTC
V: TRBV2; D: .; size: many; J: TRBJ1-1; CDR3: CASSELKGVDEAFF; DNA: TGTGCCAGCAGTGAATTGAAGGGGGTAGATGAAGCTTTCTTT
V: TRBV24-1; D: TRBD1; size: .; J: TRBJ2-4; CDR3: CATGTGDGNIQYF; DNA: TGTGCCACCGGGACAGGGGACGGAAACATTCAGTACTTC
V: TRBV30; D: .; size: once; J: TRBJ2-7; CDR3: CAGSLEGRSYEQYF; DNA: TGTGCCGGGAGCTTAGAGGGAAGATCCTACGAGCAGTACTTC
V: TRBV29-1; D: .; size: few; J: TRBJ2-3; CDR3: CSVSGPVADTQYF; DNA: TGCAGCGTCTCAGGGCCCGTAGCAGATACGCAGTATTTT